A single sample is the source of the 26 T cell receptor beta chains below, sequenced in a study of cytomegalovirus exposure and HLA in healthy donors. Researchers ran the PCR with 60 Vbeta and 13 Jbeta primers. TCRdb's table, derived via immunoSEQ multiplex PCR, lists solely in-frame clones and lacks some. The data show 100,000 to 150,000 clones, 75% to 85% seen once. The sequencing input was PBMCs. Receptors originate from a man aged 25-40 years in good health and CMV-seronegative.

As regards this clone: At one of its ends the junction is not consistent with the germline gene, which may arise from a read error. The V gene is TRBV6-4, the J gene TRBJ1-5; 8 nucleotides align to TRBD1. Germline V gene data show CDR1 as MRHNA and CDR2 as SNTAGT. The CDR3 consists of 17 residues. The CDR3 nucleotides read TGTGCCAGCAGTGGGGCCAGGACAGGGCAGGACAATCAGCCCCAGAATTTT. It encodes CASSGARTGQDNQPQNF.

Worth noting for this clone: One end of the junction does not line up with germline, which may come from a read error. The CDR3 spells CAWSAGYQPQNF. In DNA form, the CDR3 reads TGTGCCTGGTCGGCAGGCTATCAGCCCCAGAATTTT. The chain carries TRBV30 and TRBJ1-5; D gene ambiguous. Germline V lookup: CDR1 GTSNPN, CDR2 SVGIG (reference sequence). The CDR3 covers 12 residues.

The CDR3 loop reads CASSERGVSYEQYF. DNA for the CDR3: TGTGCCAGCAGTGAGCGGGGCGTATCCTACGAGCAGTACTTC. The chain carries TRBV6-1 and TRBJ2-7, with D possibly matching TRBD2 (6 bases). The CDR3 has 14 amino acids. Per germline, CDR1 MNHNS and CDR2 SASEGT. The V end was cut by 3 bases, the J end by 1 base, with 10 bases between.

This clone was seen once. The chain employs TRBV6-1 and TRBJ2-1; 14 positions match TRBD2. The CDR3 has 15 residues. From germline, CDR1 is MNHNS and CDR2 SASEGT. The V gene end was trimmed by 8 bases and the J gene end by 8 bases; junction bases not matched to a gene: 8. CDR3 nucleotide sequence: TGTGCCAGCGAAATTGGGACTAGCGGGAGCTATGAGCAGTTCTTC. Translation gives CASEIGTSGSYEQFF.

The chain couples TRBV4-1 to TRBJ2-7, with TRBD2 matching 12 bases. The germline V gene encodes CDR1 MGHRA and CDR2 YSYEKL. Germline trimming cut 3 bases from V and 4 bases from J; bases unmatched to any gene: 4. CDR3 length: 15 amino acids. The CDR3, as DNA: TGCGCCAGCAGCCACGGACTAGCGGGACGGTACGAGCAGTACTTC. Translated, it gives CASSHGLAGRYEQYF.

The chain is built from TRBV4-3 and TRBJ2-7; 11 bases map to TRBD2. V shed 6 bases and J 1 base; nucleotides not matched to a gene: 5. The CDR3 is 15 amino acids. Germline V lookup: CDR1 LGHNA, CDR2 YSLEER. In DNA form, the CDR3 reads TGCGCCAGCAGTCTCGGGACTAGCGGATCCTACGAGCAGTACTTC. Translating it yields CASSLGTSGSYEQYF.

The chain has TRBV29-1 and TRBJ2-2; the D is unclear. Germline assignment: CDR1 SQVTM and CDR2 ANQGSEA. The length of the CDR3 is 14 residues. V lost 4 bases and J 0 bases, leaving 9 bases between the germline ends. The CDR3 DNA is TGCAGCGTTGTATCTTACTCGAACACCGGGGAGCTGTTTTTT. Translation gives CSVVSYSNTGELFF.

J is TRBJ2-7 and V is TRBV28; 9 nucleotides align to TRBD1. Germline V gene sequence: CDR1 MDHEN, CDR2 SYDVKM. This CDR3 region has 14 residues. The V and J ends lost 5 bases and 4 bases, in that order; junction bases with no gene match: 6. CDR3 nucleotide sequence: TGTGCCAGCAGTCCTACAGGACAGGGGTACGAGCAGTACTTC. Translation gives CASSPTGQGYEQYF. Full variable domain (outside the CDR3, taken from reference TRBV28 and TRBJ2-7): DVKVTQSSRYLVKRTGEKVFLECVQDMDHENMFWYRQDPGLGLRLIYFSYDVKMKEKGDIPEGYSVSREKKERFSLILESASTNQTSMYLCASSPTGQGYEQYFGPGTRLTVT.

The chain couples TRBV6-1 to TRBJ2-2; 14 bases align to TRBD2. V lost 2 bases and J lost 3; bases outside the gene matches: 5. Germline assignment: CDR1 MNHNS and CDR2 SASEGT. This CDR3 has 18 residues. For the CDR3, the DNA is TGTGCCAGCAGTGAATCGGGACTAGCGGGAGATGACACCGGGGAGCTGTTTTTT. Protein: CASSESGLAGDDTGELFF.

V is TRBV30 and J is TRBJ1-2; D is unresolved. Trimming pared 0 bases from V and 8 bases from J, leaving 19 bases between. The CDR3 consists of 15 residues. Germline V gene data show CDR1 as GTSNPN and CDR2 as SVGIG (reference sequence). Here the CDR3 reads CAWSVPWQSFRGYTF. The CDR3 DNA is TGTGCCTGGAGTGTACCATGGCAGTCCTTCCGAGGCTACACCTTC. Together with reference TRBV30 and TRBJ1-2, the CDR3 gives the full variable domain: SQTIHQWPATLVQPVGSPLSLECTVEGTSNPNLYWYRQAAGRGLQLLFYSVGIGQISSEVPQNLSASRPQDRQFILSSKKLLLSDSGFYLCAWSVPWQSFRGYTFGSGTRLTVV.

The CDR3: CASSPPERYNEQFF. CDR3 bases: TGTGCCAGCTCACCACCAGAGCGGTACAATGAGCAGTTCTTC. The V call is TRBV18, the J call TRBJ2-1; D possibly corresponds to TRBD2 (5 bases). The CDR3 extends over 14 amino acids. Trimming stripped 0 bases from V and 4 bases from J, with 7 bases between. Per germline, CDR1 KGHSH and CDR2 LQKENI.

V usage is TRBV30 and J usage is TRBJ2-3, with D uncertain. With 7 bases removed from V and 0 bases from J, the gap between germline ends came to 14 bases. The CDR3 is made up of 14 amino acids. The germline V gene encodes CDR1 GTSNPN and CDR2 SVGIG (reference sequence). The CDR3 nucleotides read TGTGCCTTAGCCGTCGGAGCTAGCACAGATACGCAGTATTTT. It encodes CALAVGASTDTQYF. Combining the CDR3 with reference TRBV30 and TRBJ2-3 gives the whole variable domain SQTIHQWPATLVQPVGSPLSLECTVEGTSNPNLYWYRQAAGRGLQLLFYSVGIGQISSEVPQNLSASRPQDRQFILSSKKLLLSDSGFYLCALAVGASTDTQYFGPGTRLTVL.

V usage is TRBV27 and J usage is TRBJ2-7; 15 nucleotides line up with TRBD2. The CDR3 spans 16 residues. Germline values: CDR1 MNHEY, CDR2 SMNVEV (reference sequence). Unmatched junction bases numbered 8, after V lost 5 bases and J lost 6 bases. The CDR3 here is CASSAGLAGGRSEQYF. CDR3 nucleotide sequence: TGTGCCAGCAGTGCGGGACTAGCGGGAGGTCGGTCCGAGCAGTACTTC.

The chain employs TRBV4-1 and TRBJ2-7; 9 nucleotides agree with TRBD2. The trim removed 2 bases at V and 6 bases at J, leaving 11 bases unmatched. CDR1 and CDR2 from the germline V gene are MGHRA and YSYEKL. The CDR3 sequence is 16 residues long. CDR3 nucleotides: TGCGCCAGCAGCCAATCTTTAGCGGGAGTCACCTCCGAGCAGTACTTC. As protein: CASSQSLAGVTSEQYF.

This sequence joins TRBV11-2 and TRBJ2-7; D possibly corresponds to TRBD2 (5 bases). The CDR3 totals 13 residues. Trimming removed 5 bases from V and 5 bases from J, with 13 bases in between. Germline V gene data show CDR1 as SGHAT and CDR2 as FQNNGV. The CDR3 DNA is TGTGCCAGCAGCATGCTAGCTTACCACGAGCAGTACTTC. As protein: CASSMLAYHEQYF.

This clone appeared a single time. The chain carries TRBV2 and TRBJ2-5; 11 positions agree with TRBD1. Germline V gene sequence: CDR1 SNHLY, CDR2 FYNNEI. Trimming at V came to 6 bases and at J to 4 bases, leaving 4 bases not matched to a gene. The CDR3 length is 14 residues. CDR3 DNA: TGTGCCAGCAGGCCGGGACAGGGGGGAGAGACCCAGTACTTC. It translates to CASRPGQGGETQYF.

With respect to this clone: At one of its ends the junction is not consistent with the germline gene, which may arise from a read error. The chain combines TRBV19 with TRBJ1-2; 8 bases are a match to TRBD1. This CDR3 region has 15 residues. CDR1 and CDR2 from the germline V gene are LNHDA and SQIVND (reference sequence). CDR3 sequence (DNA): TGTGCCAGTAGTATAGAGGCAGGGGGCTATTATGGCTACGCCTTC. Amino acid sequence: CASSIEAGGYYGYAF.

The J gene is TRBJ2-1, the V gene TRBV15; 8 bases are a match to TRBD1. The CDR3 runs 15 residues. Trimming cost V 4 bases and J 7 bases; bases outside gene matches: 9. Germline CDR1 is LNHNV and CDR2 is YYDKDF (reference sequence). The CDR3 coding sequence is TGTGCCACCAGCATAGCTGCAGGGGGCCTGAATGAGCAGTTCTTC. The encoded protein is CATSIAAGGLNEQFF.

The genes are TRBV6-5 and TRBJ2-1; 13 nucleotides agree with TRBD2. Losses at the gene ends were 0 bases for V and 7 bases for J; bases not matched to a gene: 3. This CDR3 has 16 amino acids. Germline V gene data show CDR1 as MNHEY and CDR2 as SVGAGI. Written as DNA, the CDR3 is TGTGCCAGCAGTTACTCAGGGACTAGCGGGACAAATGAGCAGTTCTTC. Translated: CASSYSGTSGTNEQFF.

The rearrangement links TRBV7-2 to TRBJ2-1, with D perhaps TRBD2 (5 bases). V lost 5 bases to trimming and J lost 4 bases, with 18 bases between them. The CDR3 length is 16 residues. Germline values: CDR1 SGHTA, CDR2 FQGNSA. CDR3 nucleotide sequence: TGTGCCAGCAGCATCCTAACTAGTTCAGCTTACAATGAGCAGTTCTTC. Amino acid sequence: CASSILTSSAYNEQFF.

This chain joins TRBV28 and TRBJ2-1, with 11 bases that match TRBD1. The CDR3 runs 17 residues. The germline V gene has CDR1 MDHEN and CDR2 SYDVKM. The ends lost 10 bases at V and 9 bases at J; junction bases unmatched: 20. CDR3 sequence: CATCHTGADRGPCEQFF. CDR3 nucleotides: TGTGCCACCTGTCATACAGGAGCGGACAGGGGGCCCTGTGAGCAGTTCTTC.

Written as DNA, the CDR3 is TGTGCCAGCTTGAGCCCAACTAGAATTGAGCAGTTCTTC. This gives the protein CASLSPTRIEQFF. The V gene is TRBV27, the J gene TRBJ2-1, with D perhaps matching TRBD2 (5 bases). The CDR3 sequence is 13 residues long. V was trimmed by 8 bases and J by 9 bases, leaving 17 bases between them. The V gene's germline CDR1 is MNHEY and CDR2 SMNVEV (reference sequence).

J is TRBJ1-1 and V is TRBV4-3; the D gene is possibly TRBD1 (5 bases). This CDR3 is 15 amino acids long. Deletions cut 0 bases from V and 3 bases from J, with 11 bases between. Looked up from germline, CDR1 is LGHNA and CDR2 is YSLEER. The CDR3 sequence: CASSQDIQGYTEAFF. CDR3 coding DNA: TGCGCCAGCAGCCAAGATATCCAGGGATACACTGAAGCTTTCTTT.

The chain has TRBV18 and TRBJ1-4; D not resolved. V lost 2 bases to trimming and J lost 5 bases, with 9 bases between them. This CDR3 is 14 amino acids long. Per germline, CDR1 KGHSH and CDR2 LQKENI. CDR3 loop: CASSPVQVNEKLFF. The CDR3 nucleotides read TGTGCCAGCTCACCAGTTCAGGTGAATGAAAAACTGTTTTTT.

The rearrangement links TRBV7-2 to TRBJ2-7; no firm D call. Trimming took off 4 bases at V and 9 bases at J, with 13 bases between the two ends. CDR1 is SGHTA, CDR2 FQGNSA, per germline. This CDR3 contains 12 residues. CDR3 bases: TGTGCCAGCAGCTACCCTGGAGCACGGCAGTACTTC. It specifies CASSYPGARQYF.

The chain employs TRBV27 and TRBJ2-1; 14 bases match TRBD2. This CDR3 spans 19 amino acids. V shed 5 bases, J shed 6 bases, and the junction held 15 bases outside the gene matches. Germline-derived CDR1 and CDR2 are MNHEY and SMNVEV (reference sequence). The CDR3 bases are TGTGCCAGCAGTCCCGGGACAGGGAAAGGACTAGCGGGAGGCAATGAGCAGTTCTTC. Residues: CASSPGTGKGLAGGNEQFF.